The sequence of this T cell receptor beta chain was determined in a study of cytomegalovirus exposure and HLA in healthy donors. As concerns this clone: Its antigen is currently unknown.

It was with 60 Vbeta and 13 Jbeta primers that the PCR ran. This table comes from immunoSEQ multiplex PCR, and its TCRdb copy is limited to in-frame clones, with some not included. The sample yields about 200,000 clones, of which the top ten take up over 0.75%. The CDR3 extends over 20 amino acids. Germline V CDR1 and CDR2: SGHRS, YFSETQ. Trimming removed 0 bases from V and 0 bases from J, with 22 bases in between. General study results and limits: The presence/absence work took it that sequencing depth was about the same across donors.

Source material: PBMCs. This rearrangement joins TRBV5-1 to TRBJ2-1; possibly TRBD1 for D (6 bases). This TCR derives from a woman aged 25 to 39 in good health and CMV-seropositive. CDR3 loop: CASSLGGGIHSSLSYNEQFF. CDR3 coding DNA: TGCGCCAGCAGCTTGGGAGGGGGAATCCATTCCTCTCTCTCCTACAATGAGCAGTTCTTC.